This TCR beta chain came from a study of blood T cell repertoires in COVID-19. On the study more broadly: Researchers got acute and convalescent COVID-19 samples from the United States, Italy and Spain. T cells, B-cell-depleted T cells, or PBMCs provided the cDNA or gDNA that served as material.

A few counts support this clone. In the original processing: Scientists estimated how many nucleated cells there were by amplifying reference gene primers. Repertoires were generated with immunoSEQ multiplex PCR, while TCRdb's copy carries only in-frame clones and drops some. V and J calls and clone size are copied from that table; D and trimming were computed from the DNA. The sample includes around 250,000 clones, 80% to 85% of them seen just once. From germline, CDR1 is DFQATT and CDR2 SNEGSKA (reference sequence). This CDR3 comprises 14 residues. With 6 bases removed from V and 5 bases from J, the gap between germline ends came to 16 bases.

The chain is built from TRBV20-1 and TRBJ2-2, with a tentative D call TRBD1 (5 bases). Sequenced: peripheral blood. This receptor was taken from a middle-aged woman who had recovered from COVID-19. This CDR3 is CSASPHPGTGELFF. In nucleotides, the CDR3 is TGCAGTGCAAGTCCCCATCCAGGGACCGGGGAGCTGTTTTTT.